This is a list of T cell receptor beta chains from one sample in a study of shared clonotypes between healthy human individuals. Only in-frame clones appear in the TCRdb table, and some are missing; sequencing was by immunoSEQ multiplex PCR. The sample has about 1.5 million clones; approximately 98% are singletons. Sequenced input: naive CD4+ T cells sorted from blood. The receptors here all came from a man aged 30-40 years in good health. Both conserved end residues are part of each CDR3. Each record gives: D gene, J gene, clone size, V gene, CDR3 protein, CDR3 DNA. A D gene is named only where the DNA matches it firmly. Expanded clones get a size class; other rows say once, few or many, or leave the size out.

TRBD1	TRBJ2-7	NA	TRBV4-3	CASSQERGQGDEQYF	TGCGCCAGCAGCCAAGAGAGGGGACAGGGGGACGAGCAGTACTTC
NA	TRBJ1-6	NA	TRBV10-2	CASSEWGNNSPLHF	TGCGCCAGCAGTGAGTGGGGGAACAATTCACCCCTCCACTTT
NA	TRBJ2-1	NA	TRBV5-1	CASSSRGGAYNEQFF	TGCGCCAGCAGTAGCCGAGGTGGCGCCTACAATGAGCAGTTCTTC
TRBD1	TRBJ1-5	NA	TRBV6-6	CASSYRDSPNQPQHF	TGTGCCAGCAGTTACCGGGACAGCCCCAATCAGCCCCAGCATTTT
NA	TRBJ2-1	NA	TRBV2	CASSDEYGYNEQFF	TGTGCCAGCAGTGATGAATATGGCTACAATGAGCAGTTCTTC
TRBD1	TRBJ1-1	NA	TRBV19	CASSSTGVVTEAFF	TGTGCCAGTAGTTCGACAGGGGTGGTCACTGAAGCTTTCTTT
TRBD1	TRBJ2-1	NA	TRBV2	CASKDDRGLYNEQFF	TGTGCCAGCAAGGATGACAGGGGGTTGTACAATGAGCAGTTCTTC
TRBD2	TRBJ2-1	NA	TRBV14	CASSPPPSLGRGQFF	TGTGCCAGCAGCCCACCACCGTCCTTAGGGAGGGGGCAGTTCTTC
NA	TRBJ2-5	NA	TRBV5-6	CASSAEETQYF	TGTGCCAGCAGCGCCGAAGAGACCCAGTACTTC
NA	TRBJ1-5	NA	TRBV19	CASSMTGQPQHF	TGTGCCAGTAGTATGACGGGTCAGCCCCAGCATTTT
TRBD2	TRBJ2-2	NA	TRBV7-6	CASSRAGESTGELFF	TGTGCCAGCAGCCGGGCGGGGGAGTCCACCGGGGAGCTGTTTTTT
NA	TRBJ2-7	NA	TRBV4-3	CASSQDITDTYEQYF	TGCGCCAGCAGCCAAGATATAACGGACACCTACGAGCAGTACTTC
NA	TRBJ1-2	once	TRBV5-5	CASSLRGIINYGYTF	TGTGCCAGCAGCTTAAGAGGAATCATTAACTATGGCTACACCTTC
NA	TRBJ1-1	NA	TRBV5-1	CATVQGPGGTEAFF	TGCGCCACCGTTCAGGGGCCCGGCGGCACTGAAGCTTTCTTT
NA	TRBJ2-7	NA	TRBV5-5	CASRVLYSSYEQYF	TGTGCCAGCAGGGTATTGTACAGCTCCTACGAGCAGTACTTC
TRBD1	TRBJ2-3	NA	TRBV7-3	CASSRTGGTDTQYF	TGTGCCAGCAGCAGGACAGGGGGCACAGATACGCAGTATTTT
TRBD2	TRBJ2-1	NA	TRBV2	CASGPGLAGADEQFF	TGTGCCAGCGGGCCCGGACTAGCGGGAGCCGATGAGCAGTTCTTC
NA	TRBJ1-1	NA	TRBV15	CATSRDGINTEAFF	TGTGCCACCAGCAGAGACGGGATTAACACTGAAGCTTTCTTT
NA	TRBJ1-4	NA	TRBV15	CATSRDPSRGRLEKLFF	TGTGCCACCAGCAGAGACCCCTCGAGGGGCCGACTTGAAAAACTGTTTTTT
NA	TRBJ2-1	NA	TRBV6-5	CASSYQNLDEQFF	TGTGCCAGCAGTTACCAGAACCTAGACGAGCAGTTCTTC
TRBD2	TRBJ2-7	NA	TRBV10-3	CAISDSGLSYEQYF	TGTGCCATCAGTGATAGCGGGCTCTCCTACGAGCAGTACTTC
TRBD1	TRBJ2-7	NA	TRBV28	CASSFAANRGRAYEQYF	TGTGCCAGCAGTTTTGCCGCCAACAGGGGGCGAGCCTACGAGCAGTACTTC
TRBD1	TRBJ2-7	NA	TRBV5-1	CASSRGQGAHEQYF	TGCGCCAGCAGCAGGGGACAGGGGGCCCACGAGCAGTACTTC
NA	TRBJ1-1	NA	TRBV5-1	CASSFTTGSNTEAFF	TGCGCCAGCAGCTTTACCACAGGGTCTAACACTGAAGCTTTCTTT
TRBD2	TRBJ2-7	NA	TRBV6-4	CASSDSSLAGTLLYEQYF	TGTGCCAGCAGTGACTCGAGCCTAGCGGGAACCCTCCTCTACGAGCAGTACTTC
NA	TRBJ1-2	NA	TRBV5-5	CASSPSANYNYGYTF	TGTGCCAGCAGCCCCTCAGCAAATTATAACTATGGCTACACCTTC
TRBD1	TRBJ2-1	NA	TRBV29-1	CSVEGRQGATYNEQFF	TGCAGCGTTGAAGGACGACAGGGGGCAACCTACAATGAGCAGTTCTTC
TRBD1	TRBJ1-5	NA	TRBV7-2	CASSYRQGENQPQHF	TGTGCCAGCAGCTACCGACAGGGGGAAAATCAGCCCCAGCATTTT
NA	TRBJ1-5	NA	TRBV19	CASTRDSSNQPQHF	TGTGCCAGTACCAGGGATAGTAGCAATCAGCCCCAGCATTTT
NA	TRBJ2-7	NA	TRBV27	CASSLSGEQYF	TGTGCCAGCAGTTTATCAGGCGAGCAGTACTTC
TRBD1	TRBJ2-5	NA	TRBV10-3	CATQGVLRQETQYF	TGTGCCACCCAGGGGGTTCTGAGGCAAGAGACCCAGTACTTC
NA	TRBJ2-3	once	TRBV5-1	CASSFEGRTDTQYF	TGCGCCAGCAGCTTTGAGGGACGCACAGATACGCAGTATTTT
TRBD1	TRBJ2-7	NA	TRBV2	CASRQGAPYEQYF	TGTGCCAGCAGACAGGGGGCCCCCTACGAGCAGTACTTC
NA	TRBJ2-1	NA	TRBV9	CASSVASYNEQFF	TGTGCCAGCAGCGTAGCCTCCTACAATGAGCAGTTCTTC
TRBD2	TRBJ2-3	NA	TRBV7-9	CASSIAGGGTDTQYF	TGTGCCAGCAGTATAGCGGGAGGGGGCACAGATACGCAGTATTTT
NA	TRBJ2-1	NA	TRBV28	CASTRDPGLGEQFF	TGTGCCAGCACAAGGGACCCCGGGTTGGGTGAGCAGTTCTTC
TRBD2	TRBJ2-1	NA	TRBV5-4	CASRSGRNEQFF	TGTGCCAGCAGGAGCGGGAGGAATGAGCAGTTCTTC
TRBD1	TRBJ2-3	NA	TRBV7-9	CASSLGRGLDTDTQYF	TGTGCCAGCAGCTTAGGCAGGGGGCTCGACACAGATACGCAGTATTTT
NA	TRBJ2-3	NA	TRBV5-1	CASSLVSGPDTQYF	TGCGCCAGCAGCTTGGTTAGCGGACCAGATACGCAGTATTTT
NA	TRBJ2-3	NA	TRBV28	CASGHDQRTQYF	TGTGCCAGCGGTCATGATCAGCGGACGCAGTATTTT
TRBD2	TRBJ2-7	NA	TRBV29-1	CSGLPGGSSEQYF	TGCAGCGGGTTGCCGGGAGGGTCTAGCGAGCAGTACTTC
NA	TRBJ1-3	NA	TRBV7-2	CASSLNQGLYRGNTIYF	TGTGCCAGCAGCTTGAACCAGGGGCTCTATAGGGGAAACACCATATATTTT
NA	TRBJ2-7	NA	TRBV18	CASSPSQDLSYEQYF	TGTGCCAGCTCACCTTCCCAGGACCTCTCCTACGAGCAGTACTTC
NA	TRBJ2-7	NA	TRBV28	CASSSWIRVRGHEQYF	TGTGCCAGCAGTTCATGGATTAGGGTCCGAGGTCACGAGCAGTACTTC
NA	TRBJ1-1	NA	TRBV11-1	CASSLLWASTQAFF	TGTGCCAGCAGCTTACTTTGGGCATCCACACAAGCTTTCTTT
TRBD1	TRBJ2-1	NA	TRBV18	CASSPGTENNEQFF	TGTGCCAGCTCACCCGGGACAGAGAACAATGAGCAGTTCTTC
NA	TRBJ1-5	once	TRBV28	CASSLSSKSITLNRQLQHF	TGTGCCAGCAGTTTAAGTTCAAAGAGTATAACGCTCAATAGGCAGCTCCAGCATTTT
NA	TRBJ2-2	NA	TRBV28	CASSRTGNTGELFF	TGTGCCAGCAGTAGGACGGGGAACACCGGGGAGCTGTTTTTT
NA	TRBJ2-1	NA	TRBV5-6	CASSPEVAWNEQFF	TGTGCCAGCAGCCCGGAAGTCGCCTGGAATGAGCAGTTCTTC
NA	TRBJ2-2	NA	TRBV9	CASSVEGRTTGELFF	TGTGCCAGCAGCGTGGAAGGGAGGACCACCGGGGAGCTGTTTTTT
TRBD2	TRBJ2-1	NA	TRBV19	CASRGLAGVYEQFF	TGTGCCAGTAGGGGACTAGCGGGAGTATATGAGCAGTTCTTC
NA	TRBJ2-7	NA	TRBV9	CASSVDSGLDILGYEQYF	TGTGCCAGCAGCGTCGATAGCGGCCTAGATATCCTAGGGTACGAGCAGTACTTC
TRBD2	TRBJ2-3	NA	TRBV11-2	CASGPGLASQYF	TGTGCCAGCGGCCCCGGACTAGCCTCGCAGTATTTT
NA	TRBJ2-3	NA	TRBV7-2	CASSRTGWITDTQYF	TGTGCCAGCAGCAGGACTGGATGGATCACAGATACGCAGTATTTT